The 30 T cell receptor beta chains reported below all come from one sample, sequenced in a study of cytomegalovirus exposure and HLA in healthy donors. Researchers ran the PCR with 60 Vbeta and 13 Jbeta primers. The protocol was immunoSEQ multiplex PCR, while the TCRdb copy is restricted to in-frame clones and leaves out a portion. The table shows roughly 280,000 clones, with about 75% occurring only once. Material for sequencing was PBMCs. Receptor source: a female donor in good health and CMV-seronegative.

This sequence joins TRBV15 and TRBJ2-2; D call uncertain. The CDR3 loop spans 14 amino acids. CDR1 and CDR2 (germline): LNHNV, YYDKDF (reference sequence). Trimming pared 6 bases from V and 2 bases from J, leaving 10 bases between. The chain's CDR3 is CATSVLQNTGELFF. The CDR3 DNA follows: TGTGCCACCAGTGTTTTACAAAACACCGGGGAGCTGTTTTTT.

This chain uses TRBV19 with TRBJ2-2, with 7 nucleotides matching TRBD1. The CDR3 is 16 amino acids. Trimming cost V 6 bases and J 2 bases; bases outside gene matches: 9. From germline, CDR1 is LNHDA and CDR2 SQIVND (reference sequence). The DNA for the CDR3 is TGTGCCAGTAGATCTAGACAGGGAACTAACACCGGGGAGCTGTTTTTT. Translation gives CASRSRQGTNTGELFF.

This chain joins TRBV27 and TRBJ2-1; 10 bases fit TRBD1. Germline V gene lookup returns CDR1 MNHEY and CDR2 SMNVEV (reference sequence). There are 16 residues in the CDR3. Trimming at V came to 2 bases and at J to 5 bases, leaving 6 bases not matched to a gene. CDR3 DNA: TGTGCCAGCAGTTTAAAGGGGACAGGGGTAAACAATGAGCAGTTCTTC. Protein: CASSLKGTGVNNEQFF.

The V gene is TRBV5-6, the J gene TRBJ2-5; 15 nucleotides line up with TRBD2. With 4 bases clipped from V and 5 bases from J, the junction kept 6 bases outside the gene matches. CDR3 length: 16 amino acids. Germline values: CDR1 SGHDT, CDR2 YYEEEE. CDR3 bases: TGTGCCAGCAGCGCGGGACTAGCGGGAGGTGGGGAGACCCAGTACTTC. This codes for CASSAGLAGGGETQYF.

V is TRBV19 and J is TRBJ1-2; D remains unclear. Per germline, CDR1 LNHDA and CDR2 SQIVND (reference sequence). V gave up 3 bases and J gave up 5 bases, with 13 bases separating them. The CDR3 contains 14 residues. The CDR3 nucleotides read TGTGCCAGTAGTATCCTGTCAACTTCTTATGGCTACACCTTC. It is translated as CASSILSTSYGYTF.

The genes are TRBV29-1 and TRBJ2-7; 11 positions match TRBD1. The CDR3 runs 13 residues. The germline CDR1 and CDR2 sequences are SQVTM and ANQGSEA. The trim removed 6 bases at V and 6 bases at J, leaving 7 bases unmatched. CDR3 sequence: CSVHGQGAGEQYF. DNA of the CDR3: TGCAGCGTGCATGGACAGGGGGCTGGCGAGCAGTACTTC.

This clone was found a few times. The chain is built from TRBV28 and TRBJ1-1, with 9 nucleotides matching TRBD1. This CDR3 region has 14 residues. CDR1 and CDR2 (germline): MDHEN, SYDVKM. V lost 6 bases, J lost 11 bases, and 13 bases stayed unmatched. CDR3 DNA: TGTGCCAGCAGCTTAGCCGGGACAGGGAGATTTGCTTTCTTT. Protein: CASSLAGTGRFAFF. Full variable domain (missing parts from reference TRBV28 and TRBJ1-1): DVKVTQSSRYLVKRTGEKVFLECVQDMDHENMFWYRQDPGLGLRLIYFSYDVKMKEKGDIPEGYSVSREKKERFSLILESASTNQTSMYLCASSLAGTGRFAFFGQGTRLTVV.

The J gene is TRBJ2-7, the V gene TRBV5-6, with 13 bases aligning to TRBD2. Germline CDR1 reads SGHDT; CDR2 reads YYEEEE. With V trimmed by 0 bases and J by 6 bases, 0 bases remained unmatched. The CDR3 covers 14 residues. CDR3 region: CASSLGLAGGEQYF. In DNA form, the CDR3 reads TGTGCCAGCAGCTTGGGACTAGCGGGAGGCGAGCAGTACTTC.

The CDR3 spells CAGGGFLAKNIQYF. Written as DNA, the CDR3 is TGTGCCGGGGGAGGTTTCCTAGCCAAAAACATTCAGTACTTC. The rearrangement joins TRBV30 to TRBJ2-4, with a tentative D call TRBD2 (6 bases). This CDR3 is 14 amino acids long. The V gene's germline CDR1 is GTSNPN and CDR2 SVGIG (reference sequence). V shed 8 bases and J shed 0 bases, with 14 bases lying between them.

This clone was counted once. V gene TRBV30 combines with J gene TRBJ2-1, with 9 bases that match TRBD2. V lost 4 bases to trimming and J lost 7 bases; unmatched junction nucleotides: 8. CDR1 GTSNPN and CDR2 SVGIG come from the germline V gene (reference sequence). This CDR3 contains 14 residues. CDR3 nucleotide sequence: TGTGCCTGGAACTTCGGAACTAGCGGGAATGAGCAGTTCTTC. Protein: CAWNFGTSGNEQFF.

This rearrangement joins TRBV9 to TRBJ1-3, with D unclear. Trimming shortened V by 3 bases and J by 0 bases, and 10 bases separated the two germline ends. Germline-derived CDR1 and CDR2 are SGDLS and YYNGEE. The CDR3 runs to 15 residues. CDR3 DNA sequence: TGTGCCAGCAGCGGAGACATGAGCTCTGGAAACACCATATATTTT. This gives the protein CASSGDMSSGNTIYF. Looking up the rest from reference TRBV9 and TRBJ1-3 gives the full variable domain: DSGVTQTPKHLITATGQRVTLRCSPRSGDLSVYWYQQSLDQGLQFLIQYYNGEERAKGNILERFSAQQFPDLHSELNLSSLELGDSALYFCASSGDMSSGNTIYFGEGSWLTVV.

This clone has only a few counts. This chain links TRBV9 with TRBJ1-1; D is undetermined. The CDR3 is 16 amino acids. Germline V gene data show CDR1 as SGDLS and CDR2 as YYNGEE. Trimming stripped 4 bases from V and 1 base from J, with 17 bases between. The CDR3 region has the DNA TGTGCCAGCAGCCCAGGCCCCGTTGTTGGGAACACTGAAGCTTTCTTT. This codes for CASSPGPVVGNTEAFF.

The V gene is TRBV4-1, the J gene TRBJ2-5; D call uncertain. The CDR3 is made up of 15 amino acids. Germline CDR1 is MGHRA and CDR2 is YSYEKL. With 1 base removed from V and 2 bases from J, the gap between germline ends came to 11 bases. The CDR3 coding sequence is TGCGCCAGCAGCCAAGCGCAGGATACTCAAGAGACCCAGTACTTC. This encodes CASSQAQDTQETQYF.

A few counts support this clone. The chain carries TRBV28 and TRBJ1-6; 7 bases align to TRBD1. Germline CDR1 reads MDHEN; CDR2 reads SYDVKM. This CDR3 is 16 amino acids long. V was pared by 2 bases and J by 7 bases, with 8 bases of the junction left unmatched. CDR3 coding DNA: TGTGCCAGCAGTTTAGATTTGGGGACAGCGAATTCACCCCTCCACTTT. Protein: CASSLDLGTANSPLHF.

This clone was picked up one time. The V call is TRBV7-9, the J call TRBJ2-7, with D tentatively TRBD2 (6 bases). The CDR3 extends over 14 amino acids. Germline V gene lookup returns CDR1 SEHNR and CDR2 FQNEAQ (reference sequence). V gave up 5 bases and J gave up 5 bases, with 16 bases separating them. The CDR3 DNA sequence: TGTGCCAGCAGCCCCGATGGAGGGTGGAACGAGCAGTACTTC. Its translation: CASSPDGGWNEQYF.

The chain combines TRBV29-1 with TRBJ2-7, with D maybe TRBD1 (5 bases). This CDR3 region has 12 residues. CDR1 and CDR2 from the germline V gene are SQVTM and ANQGSEA. The ends were cut back, 4 bases at V and 6 bases at J, with 13 bases in the middle. As DNA, the CDR3 is TGCAGCGTTGCCCACTCAGGGTCCGAGCAGTACTTC. Residues: CSVAHSGSEQYF.

The chain has TRBV7-6 and TRBJ2-5; 7 nucleotides agree with TRBD1. Germline values: CDR1 SGHVS, CDR2 FNYEAQ. The trim removed 5 bases at V and 6 bases at J, leaving 9 bases unmatched. This CDR3 comprises 14 residues. The CDR3 DNA follows: TGTGCCAGCAGCCAACTTACCAGGGGGAAGACCCAGTACTTC. Translation: CASSQLTRGKTQYF.

This sequence joins TRBV5-1 and TRBJ2-1, with TRBD2 matching over 12 bases. Germline CDR1 reads SGHRS; CDR2 reads YFSETQ. V lost 3 bases and J lost 2; bases outside the gene matches: 3. This CDR3 spans 16 amino acids. CDR3 loop: CASSSSGRAPYNEQFF. The DNA of the CDR3 is TGCGCCAGCAGCTCTAGCGGGAGGGCACCCTACAATGAGCAGTTCTTC.

This chain joins TRBV9 and TRBJ2-7; no definite D call. The V and J ends lost 3 bases and 0 bases respectively, with 13 bases between them. Looked up from germline, CDR1 is SGDLS and CDR2 is YYNGEE. This CDR3 is 15 amino acids long. CDR3: CASSARSQSSYEQYF. In nucleotides, the CDR3 is TGTGCCAGCAGCGCCCGATCACAGAGCTCCTACGAGCAGTACTTC.

This clone showed up just once. V usage is TRBV9 and J usage is TRBJ2-2, with 13 nucleotides matching TRBD2. The CDR3 spans 19 residues. The V segment lost 4 bases and the J segment 7 bases; nucleotides outside the gene matches: 16. Germline V gene sequence: CDR1 SGDLS, CDR2 YYNGEE. CDR3 region: CASSQGAGLAGVVNGELFF. CDR3 sequence (DNA): TGTGCCAGCAGCCAGGGGGCCGGACTAGCGGGAGTCGTAAACGGGGAGCTGTTTTTT.

A single count supports this clone. This chain links TRBV13 with TRBJ1-5; D possibly corresponds to TRBD1 (6 bases). V was pared by 5 bases and J by 7 bases, with 18 bases between. CDR3 size: 15 residues. Germline CDR1 reads PRHDT; CDR2 reads FYEKMQ (reference sequence). In DNA, the CDR3 is TGTGCCAGCAGCAGGGGGAGGGGGGTCAGGCAGCCCCAGCATTTT. This gives the protein CASSRGRGVRQPQHF.

The chain combines TRBV14 with TRBJ2-1; 11 nucleotides line up with TRBD2. CDR1 is SGHDN and CDR2 is FVKESK in the germline V gene. With V trimmed by 5 bases and J by 8 bases, 8 bases remained unmatched. This CDR3 region has 15 residues. The CDR3 protein is CASSKGIAGGDEQFF. CDR3 bases: TGTGCCAGCAGCAAAGGGATAGCGGGAGGGGATGAGCAGTTCTTC.

This rearrangement joins TRBV19 to TRBJ2-7; 7 bases match TRBD2. Germline V lookup: CDR1 LNHDA, CDR2 SQIVND (reference sequence). After removal of 6 bases from V and 4 bases from J, the junction contained 3 bases not matched to a gene. CDR3 length: 12 amino acids. CDR3 protein: CASRGGLYEQYF. CDR3 nucleotides: TGTGCCAGTAGGGGGGGGTTGTACGAGCAGTACTTC.

The chain employs TRBV2 and TRBJ2-2; TRBD2 agrees at 8 bases. This CDR3 region has 15 residues. Germline lookup yields CDR1 SNHLY and CDR2 FYNNEI. After removal of 6 bases from V and 5 bases from J, the junction contained 8 bases not matched to a gene. The CDR3 coding sequence is TGTGCCAGCAGGATCCGGGAGGGGAGTACCGGGGAGCTGTTTTTT. Protein product: CASRIREGSTGELFF.

For the CDR3, the DNA is TGCGCCAGCAGGTCAACTAGCGGGGGGGGAGATACGCAGTATTTT. As protein: CASRSTSGGGDTQYF. This chain connects TRBV5-1 to TRBJ2-3, with 13 bases that match TRBD2. V lost 5 bases to trimming and J lost 5 bases; unmatched junction nucleotides: 5. The CDR3 contains 15 residues. Looked up from germline, CDR1 is SGHRS and CDR2 is YFSETQ.

The V gene is TRBV19, the J gene TRBJ2-3; tentatively, D is TRBD1 (6 bases). Germline CDR1 is LNHDA and CDR2 is SQIVND (reference sequence). The CDR3 spans 14 residues. V was cut by 5 bases and J by 1 base, with 10 bases left in between. CDR3: CASSPWTGTDTQYF. As DNA, the CDR3 is TGTGCCAGTAGTCCCTGGACAGGCACAGATACGCAGTATTTT.

The V call is TRBV6-5, the J call TRBJ2-7, with 7 bases that match TRBD1. There are 13 residues in the CDR3. Trimming cost V 4 bases and J 1 base; bases outside gene matches: 1. The germline V gene encodes CDR1 MNHEY and CDR2 SVGAGI. The CDR3 region is CASSLDRSYEQYF. CDR3 in DNA: TGTGCCAGCAGTTTGGACAGGTCCTACGAGCAGTACTTC.

Concerning this clone: At one boundary the junction diverges from the germline segment, which might be a read error. The chain is built from TRBV7-2 and TRBJ1-2; TRBD1 might be the D (6 bases). The CDR3 sequence is 12 residues long. CDR1 and CDR2 from the germline V gene are SGHTA and FQGNSA. CDR3 loop: CASTQGLDHSYF. The CDR3 nucleotides read TGTGCCAGCACCCAGGGGTTGGACCACTCCTACTTC.

This clone was counted a few times. This chain uses TRBV10-2 with TRBJ2-1; TRBD2 aligns across 13 bases. Germline V lookup: CDR1 WSHSY, CDR2 SAAADI. CDR3 length: 13 amino acids. Trimming took 8 bases from V and 9 from J; bases not matched to a gene: 4. CDR3 coding DNA: TGCGCCAGCTGGACTAGCGGGAGCACTGAGCAGTTCTTC. Its protein is CASWTSGSTEQFF.

This clone was observed a handful of times. This chain uses TRBV30 with TRBJ2-3; 10 bases align to TRBD1. This CDR3 contains 16 residues. Germline trimming cut 0 bases from V and 4 bases from J; bases unmatched to any gene: 7. The germline CDR1 and CDR2 sequences are GTSNPN and SVGIG (reference sequence). The CDR3 protein is CAWSVWGQGLPDTQYF. The CDR3 DNA is TGTGCCTGGAGTGTATGGGGACAGGGGTTGCCAGATACGCAGTATTTT.